The present TCR beta chain was sequenced within a study of T-cell reconstitution after alpha-beta-depleted transplantation in children. The CDR3 runs to 14 residues. The ends were cut back, 4 bases at V and 8 bases at J, with 18 bases in the middle. Germline V gives CDR1 SGHRS, CDR2 YFSETQ. The sample holds many counts of this clonotype. Its antigen is still unknown. Study findings and constraints: TCRbeta diversity was high at day 60 in some patients (a result of surviving recipient T cells and thymic progenitors).

Unique molecular identifiers were incorporated during preparation of the TCRbeta library. In TCRdb, the PCR reads were re-called with MiXCR into one record per CDR3 protein. The top ten hold roughly 25% of the sample, which has 90,000 to 120,000 distinct CDR3 sequences, 5% to 7% seen once. The TCR sequence derives from a male patient under 10 years old who had a stem cell transplant for acute lymphoblastic leukemia, so the T cells may come from the graft donor. Sample: PBMCs, mostly from graft donor cells, taken 360 days after TCRalphabeta/CD19-depleted stem cell transplant. The J gene is TRBJ1-2, the V gene TRBV5-1; D might be TRBD1 (5 bases). Here the CDR3 reads CASSHFPAGKGYTF. Written as DNA, the CDR3 is TGCGCCAGCAGCCACTTCCCTGCAGGGAAGGGCTACACCTTC.